This TCR beta chain was observed in a study of shared clonotypes between healthy human individuals. CDR3 length equals 15 residues. Trimming took 9 bases from V and 0 from J; bases not matched to a gene: 10. CDR1 and CDR2 (germline): LNHDA, SQIVND (reference sequence). The study, taken as a whole, reports: When compared with the clonotypes that were shared by all four sorted-subset donors, the non-shared clonotypes turned out to have lower generation probabilities. Represented diversity (both genetic and exposure-history) was limited by the small number of donors.

Clones were read by immunoSEQ multiplex PCR, and TCRdb kept only the in-frame ones, dropping some. Of roughly 660,000 clones listed, around 91% are singletons. Adults of Caucasian background living in Nashville, Tennessee made up all donors. CD8 memory was a combination of CD45RO+ cells and CCR7-negative CD45RA+ TemRA cells. In the case of this clone: As yet, its antigen is unknown.

This sequence joins TRBV19 and TRBJ2-7; 8 nucleotides line up with TRBD2. This TCR was recovered from a man aged 18 to 30 in good health. Some clones in this sample may be carry-over from other donors' samples. Material for sequencing was memory CD8+ T cells from PBMCs. As for subset: CD45RO+ cells pooled with CCR7-negative TemRA cells. In DNA form, the CDR3 reads TGTGCCAGCCCCTTTAGGCGGGAGGTCTCCTACGAGCAGTACTTC. Its translation: CASPFRREVSYEQYF.